What follows are 20 T cell receptor beta chains derived from one specimen sequenced in a study of control samples from healthy donors and cancer patients. Assay used: immunoSEQ multiplex PCR; TCRdb lists only in-frame clones, some missing. The sample includes some 120,000 clones, roughly 92% seen only once; the top ten take 7.8%. Material: blood. These receptor sequences come from a woman aged 18 to 35 in good health.

The chain joins TRBV15 to TRBJ2-5; 7 bases match TRBD2. Germline V lookup: CDR1 LNHNV, CDR2 YYDKDF (reference sequence). J was trimmed by 5 bases and V by 3 bases; bases with no gene match: 3. The CDR3 is 13 amino acids. Written as DNA, the CDR3 is TGTGCCACCAGCAGTCGCGGGAGTGAGACCCAGTACTTC. Translated, it gives CATSSRGSETQYF.

CDR3: CATSQYRGRDQPQHF. CDR3 bases: TGTGCCACCAGCCAATACAGGGGGCGCGATCAGCCCCAGCATTTT. The rearrangement joins TRBV15 to TRBJ1-5, with TRBD1 matching 9 bases. V lost 5 bases and J lost 5; bases outside the gene matches: 7. Germline V CDR1 and CDR2: LNHNV, YYDKDF (reference sequence). The CDR3 is 15 residues long.

This clone was counted once. CDR3 sequence: CASSPGPGEMLAFF. In DNA, the CDR3 is TGTGCCAGCTCACCGGGCCCCGGGGAAATGTTAGCTTTCTTT. This rearrangement joins TRBV18 to TRBJ1-1; no definite D call. The germline gives CDR1 KGHSH, CDR2 LQKENI. The CDR3 covers 14 residues. V was trimmed by 3 bases and J by 10 bases, leaving 18 bases between them.

The rearrangement uses TRBV7-2 and TRBJ2-5, with 9 positions matching TRBD2. V lost 2 bases, J lost 5 bases, and 12 bases stayed unmatched. The CDR3 contains 17 residues. Germline V CDR1 and CDR2: SGHTA, FQGNSA. CDR3 in DNA: TGTGCCAGCAGCTTAATAACTCGCGGGGGGGGGCGTGAGACCCAGTACTTC. Its translation is CASSLITRGGGRETQYF.

This clone occurred once. The chain combines TRBV7-2 with TRBJ1-5, with D unresolved. Deletions cut 9 bases from V and 11 bases from J, with 11 bases between. Germline V CDR1 and CDR2: SGHTA, FQGNSA. This CDR3 is 10 amino acids long. This chain's CDR3 is CARNRATQHF. The CDR3 bases are TGTGCCAGGAATAGGGCGACCCAGCATTTT.

This clone occurred many times. The chain uses TRBV7-9 and TRBJ1-1; no reliable D call. CDR3 length equals 12 residues. The germline gives CDR1 SEHNR, CDR2 FQNEAQ (reference sequence). Between the trimmed V and J ends, which lost 2 bases and 5 bases, there was a span of 6 bases. This CDR3 is CASSLRWTEAFF. DNA for the CDR3: TGTGCCAGCAGCTTACGGTGGACTGAAGCTTTCTTT.

The chain carries TRBV19 and TRBJ1-1; D not resolved. V lost 3 bases and J 5 bases, leaving 7 bases between the germline ends. The CDR3 has 12 residues. Looked up from germline, CDR1 is LNHDA and CDR2 is SQIVND (reference sequence). CDR3 loop: CASSMRWTEAFF. Written as DNA, the CDR3 is TGTGCCAGTAGTATGCGGTGGACTGAAGCTTTCTTT.

The chain is built from TRBV2 and TRBJ1-5; 12 nucleotides align to TRBD1. The CDR3 is 14 amino acids. V shed 8 bases, J shed 5 bases, and the junction held 4 bases outside the gene matches. Germline V gene lookup returns CDR1 SNHLY and CDR2 FYNNEI. CDR3 amino acids: CASGGTGGYQPQHF. The CDR3, as DNA: TGTGCCAGCGGTGGGACAGGGGGCTATCAGCCCCAGCATTTT.

This chain uses TRBV18 with TRBJ2-3; tentative D call: TRBD2 (6 bases). With 3 bases removed from V and 1 base from J, the gap between germline ends came to 11 bases. CDR3 length: 15 residues. Germline assignment: CDR1 KGHSH and CDR2 LQKENI. CDR3 amino acids: CASSPVPSGTDTQYF. The CDR3 DNA reads as TGTGCCAGCTCACCTGTTCCTAGCGGCACAGATACGCAGTATTTT. The whole variable domain, filled in from reference TRBV18 and TRBJ2-3, reads NAGVMQNPRHLVRRRGQEARLRCSPMKGHSHVYWYRQLPEEGLKFMVYLQKENIIDESGMPKERFSAEFPKEGPSILRIQQVVRGDSAAYFCASSPVPSGTDTQYFGPGTRLTVL.

The chain is built from TRBV4-2 and TRBJ2-2, with 9 bases lining up with TRBD2. Germline CDR1 is LGHNA and CDR2 is YNFKEQ. The ends lost 0 bases at V and 3 bases at J; junction bases unmatched: 8. The CDR3 loop spans 18 amino acids. The CDR3 spells CASSQEGSGGRHTGELFF. In DNA form, the CDR3 reads TGTGCCAGCAGCCAAGAGGGTAGCGGGGGCCGTCACACCGGGGAGCTGTTTTTT.

Comments on this clone: Other DNA sequences in the same sample also yield this CDR3. The chain links TRBV28 to TRBJ1-1, with unresolved D. CDR3 length: 13 residues. The germline gives CDR1 MDHEN, CDR2 SYDVKM. V dropped 3 bases and J dropped 4 bases, with 9 bases sitting between them. The CDR3 sequence is CASSLVEGTEAFF. The DNA of the CDR3 is TGTGCCAGCAGTTTGGTGGAAGGCACTGAAGCTTTCTTT.

This chain links TRBV28 with TRBJ2-3; perhaps TRBD1 as D (6 bases). The CDR3 covers 16 residues. The germline V gene encodes CDR1 MDHEN and CDR2 SYDVKM. V lost 4 bases and J lost 6, with 20 bases in between. The CDR3 loop is CASSSYLGGRSDTQYF. For the CDR3, the DNA is TGTGCCAGCAGTTCCTACCTTGGGGGCCGGTCGGATACGCAGTATTTT.

This rearrangement joins TRBV21-1 to TRBJ2-4; the table's TRBD1 call for D was not verified on the DNA. TRBV21-1 counts as a pseudogene. This CDR3 region has 16 residues. The CDR3 DNA is TGTGCCAGCAGCACGGAAAATGAGGGGGTCCTTTTCATTCAGTACTTC. It yields the protein CASSTENEGVLFIQYF.

CDR3 loop: CASSQVNRVNTEAFF. The CDR3 region has the DNA TGCGCCAGCAGCCAAGTAAACAGGGTGAACACTGAAGCTTTCTTT. This rearrangement joins TRBV4-3 to TRBJ1-1; D may be TRBD1 (6 bases). CDR3 length: 15 residues. V was cut by 1 base and J by 0 bases, with 9 bases left in between. CDR1 and CDR2 from the germline V gene are LGHNA and YSLEER.

The chain has TRBV9 and TRBJ2-1; maybe TRBD2 (5 bases). This CDR3 has 13 residues. Trimming shortened V by 7 bases and J by 2 bases, and 10 bases separated the two germline ends. CDR1 and CDR2 from the germline V gene are SGDLS and YYNGEE. DNA of the CDR3: TGTGCCAGCTCCTTGGGAGCCTACAATGAGCAGTTCTTC. This encodes CASSLGAYNEQFF.

The chain joins TRBV19 to TRBJ2-4; 7 nucleotides match TRBD1. V was pared by 7 bases and J by 7 bases, with 10 bases of the junction left unmatched. This CDR3 spans 14 amino acids. The V gene's germline CDR1 is LNHDA and CDR2 SQIVND (reference sequence). The CDR3: CASKKQGMGNIQYF. CDR3 DNA sequence: TGTGCCAGTAAAAAACAGGGGATGGGGAACATTCAGTACTTC. The full variable domain, in which reference TRBV19 and TRBJ2-4 provide the parts outside the CDR3, is DGGITQSPKYLFRKEGQNVTLSCEQNLNHDAMYWYRQDPGQGLRLIYYSQIVNDFQKGDIAEGYSVSREKKESFPLTVTSAQKNPTAFYLCASKKQGMGNIQYFGAGTRLSVL.

The chain recombines TRBV6-6 with TRBJ2-1; 8 positions match TRBD2. Germline V CDR1 and CDR2: MNHNY, SVGAGI (reference sequence). The trim removed 2 bases at V and 4 bases at J, leaving 7 bases unmatched. This CDR3 has 16 amino acids. The CDR3 DNA reads as TGTGCCAGCAGTTACCGCACGGGGGGGATTTACAATGAGCAGTTCTTC. The encoded protein is CASSYRTGGIYNEQFF.

This clone was observed a single time. This chain connects TRBV27 to TRBJ1-1; no clear D. This CDR3 comprises 16 residues. Trimming cost V 4 bases and J 1 base, with 16 bases left between them. Germline values: CDR1 MNHEY, CDR2 SMNVEV (reference sequence). CDR3 in amino acids: CASSYLRTDPNTEAFF. CDR3 bases: TGTGCCAGCAGTTATTTGCGAACGGACCCGAACACTGAAGCTTTCTTT.

The chain recombines TRBV10-3 with TRBJ1-1; D is perhaps TRBD1 (6 bases). V was cut by 11 bases and J by 4 bases, with 14 bases left in between. The germline gives CDR1 ENHRY, CDR2 SYGVKD. The CDR3 spans 12 residues. The CDR3 region has the DNA TGTGCCGGAGGGACATTCCCCACTGAAGCTTTCTTT. It specifies CAGGTFPTEAFF.

The CDR3 spells CASSPISGNTIYF. CDR3 in DNA: TGTGCCAGCAGCCCTATCTCTGGAAACACCATATATTTT. The chain employs TRBV12-3 or TRBV12-4 and TRBJ1-3; D is unresolved. With 6 bases removed from V and 0 bases from J, the gap between germline ends came to 6 bases. The CDR3 length is 13 residues.